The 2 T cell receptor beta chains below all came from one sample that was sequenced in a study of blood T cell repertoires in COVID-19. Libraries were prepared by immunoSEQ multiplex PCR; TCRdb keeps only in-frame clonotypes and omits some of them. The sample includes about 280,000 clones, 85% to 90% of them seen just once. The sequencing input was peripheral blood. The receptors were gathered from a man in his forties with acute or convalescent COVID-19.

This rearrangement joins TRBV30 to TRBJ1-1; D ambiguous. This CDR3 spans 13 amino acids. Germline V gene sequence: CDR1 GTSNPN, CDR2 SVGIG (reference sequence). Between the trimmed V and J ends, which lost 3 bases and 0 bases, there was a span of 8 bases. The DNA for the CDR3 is TGTGCCTGGAGGTTCCAGATGAACACTGAAGCTTTCTTT. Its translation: CAWRFQMNTEAFF.

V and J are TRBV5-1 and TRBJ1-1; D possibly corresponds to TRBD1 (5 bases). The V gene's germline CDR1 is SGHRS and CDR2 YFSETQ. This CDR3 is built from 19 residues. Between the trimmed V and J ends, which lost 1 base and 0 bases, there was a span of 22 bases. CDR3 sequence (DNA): TGCGCCAGCAGCTTGAGCCGCGGGGATGTGGGCAGGGTGAACACTGAAGCTTTCTTT. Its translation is CASSLSRGDVGRVNTEAFF.